The T cell receptor (beta chain) described here comes from a study of shared clonotypes between healthy human individuals (dated by TCRdb to the early 2020s). About the full investigation: The cohort included three men and two women between 18 and 49 years of age. For each donor, three plates each were used for CD4 naive and CD4 memory, two plates were used for CD8 naive, and one plate was used for CD8 memory. The study deeply sequenced blood TCR repertoires of five healthy adults to estimate repertoire size and the extent of clonotype sharing between individuals. Libraries were prepared and TCR repertoires were sequenced by different laboratories using diverse techniques, in order to increase sequencing depth and limit assay-specific biases. Per donor, leukapheresis produced somewhere between about 0.94 and 8.9 billion PBMCs.

TCR CDR3 regions were amplified from genomic DNA by multiplex PCR using the deep immunoSEQ assay. For each cell subset, the extracted genomic DNA was distributed evenly across all wells of several immunoSEQ 96-well plates, and each plate served as one replicate. Each replicate PCR for sorted subsets received approximately 220 ng genomic DNA, equal to 30,000 or so T cell genomes. Purified libraries were measured with a Qubit 3.0 fluorometer, size-checked on a Bioanalyzer 2100, and measured again with the KAPA Library Quantification kit. Each immunoSEQ 96-well plate was sequenced on its own single-read 150-cycle Illumina NextSeq 550 flow cell. Per the original workflow: Because the immunoSEQ output held only junctional sequences and lacked quality scores, the filtering could not match the filtering applied to full-length reads. Sequences were annotated with PyIR, a Python wrapper for IgBLAST v1.9, and V/J genes and CDR3 were assigned using IMGT germline references. Reads were removed for weak V/J assignments (E-value above 1e-6), missing CDR3, stop codons, out-of-frame junctions, or ambiguous translated residues. A V3J clonotype was defined by an identical inferred V gene, J gene, and CDR3 amino acid sequence. To compute the percentage overlap between repertoires, the number of shared unique clonotypes was divided by the size of the smaller repertoire. RTK rarefaction, the Chao1 estimator, and Recon v2.1 estimates of unobserved clonotypes were used to assess repertoire richness. Generation probabilities for all TCRbeta clonotypes obtained by the gDNA method from several donors were computed using OLGA. TCRdb re-hosts the immuneACCESS table, in-frame sequences only. Its copies lack some clones; in the studies checked, an unresolved V gene accounts for under half of them, and the cause for the rest is not known. That table is the source of V, J and clone size, and D and trimming were worked out from the DNA. The sample profile shows millions of clones; about 95% of them were found once. Of the sample, roughly 1.1% falls within the top ten clones.

In regard to this clone: The antigen it recognizes is unknown. No quality values exist for individual bases; no much larger clone is one base distant.

For the CD8 naive samples, CD45RO-negative cells were positively selected for CCR7, yielding a CD45RA+CCR7+ population from which TemRA cells were excluded. The donors were healthy, HIV-negative adults with no recently reported acute infections or vaccinations. Every donor was a Caucasian adult living in Nashville, Tennessee, USA. After blood collection by leukapheresis, PBMCs were isolated using Ficoll-Histopaque density gradient centrifugation and then cryopreserved in the vapor phase of liquid nitrogen. Analytical flow cytometry was used to check the purity and quantity of every magnetically sorted T cell population. Genomic DNA was isolated from every sorted fraction and measured by UV absorbance on a Nanodrop 2000c. V loses 6 bases, J loses 0 bases, and the germline ends lie 13 bases apart. The germline V gene supplies CDR1 SGHDT and CDR2 YYEEEE. The CDR3 has 14 amino acids, counting the end cysteine and phenylalanine. The sequence is cut down to CDR3 DNA, 42 bases in frame from base 1.

Paper-wide results and their limitations: Clonotypes shared by all four sorted-subset donors showed higher generation probabilities than non-shared clonotypes. Based on pairwise subsampling, the degree of clonotype sharing among donors was expected to be affected by sequencing depth. Sampling was limited to blood, and TCR repertoires in tissue likely differ from TCR repertoires in blood. Estimated clonotype richness was generally larger for naive than for memory subsets. When four donors were compared, the shared fraction of clonotypes was about 5.2% for naive CD4, less than 4% for naive CD8, about 2.5% for memory CD4, and 0.35% to 0.4% for memory CD8. Incomplete sequencing was indicated by rarefaction of sorted-subset datasets, despite the large sequencing depth. The genetic and exposure-history diversity represented was limited by the small number of donors.

This receptor was identified in a man younger than 35 in good health. The material sequenced was naive CD8+ T cells sorted from blood. The cell subset or site label here, explained by the study, means: CD45RA+CCR7+. The chain joins TRBV5-6 to TRBJ2-7, with the D call perhaps TRBD1 or TRBD2, each one matching 5 bases. The nucleotide sequence is TGTGCCAGCATTCCCGGGACGGGCTCCTACGAGCAGTACTTC. Its protein is CASIPGTGSYEQYF.